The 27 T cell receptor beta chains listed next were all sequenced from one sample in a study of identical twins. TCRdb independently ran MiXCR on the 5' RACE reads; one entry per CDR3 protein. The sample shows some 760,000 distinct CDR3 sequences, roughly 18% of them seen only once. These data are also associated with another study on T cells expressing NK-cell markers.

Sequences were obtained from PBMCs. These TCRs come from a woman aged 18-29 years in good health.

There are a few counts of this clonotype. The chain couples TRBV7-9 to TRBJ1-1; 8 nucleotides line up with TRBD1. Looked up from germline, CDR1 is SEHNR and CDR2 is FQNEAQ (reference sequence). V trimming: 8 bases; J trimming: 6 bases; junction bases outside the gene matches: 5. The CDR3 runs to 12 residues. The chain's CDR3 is CASGQGFPEAFF. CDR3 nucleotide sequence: TGTGCCAGCGGACAGGGTTTTCCTGAAGCTTTCTTT.

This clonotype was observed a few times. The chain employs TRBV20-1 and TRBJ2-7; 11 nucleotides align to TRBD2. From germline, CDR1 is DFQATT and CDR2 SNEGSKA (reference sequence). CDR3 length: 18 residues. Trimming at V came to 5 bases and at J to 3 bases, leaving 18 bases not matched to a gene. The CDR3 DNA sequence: TGCAGTGCTTACCAAACCGGGACTAGCGGAACCACGGGCTACGAGCAGTACTTC. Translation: CSAYQTGTSGTTGYEQYF.

This CDR3 is CASSPRTLRGGTDTQYF. CDR3 DNA: TGTGCCAGCAGCCCACGGACGCTTAGGGGGGGCACAGATACGCAGTATTTT. The chain uses TRBV7-9 and TRBJ2-3, with D possibly being TRBD1 or TRBD2 (6 bases each). Trimming left V 5 bases short and J 1 base short, with 19 bases between. The CDR3 sequence is 17 residues long. CDR1 and CDR2 (germline): SEHNR, FQNEAQ (reference sequence).

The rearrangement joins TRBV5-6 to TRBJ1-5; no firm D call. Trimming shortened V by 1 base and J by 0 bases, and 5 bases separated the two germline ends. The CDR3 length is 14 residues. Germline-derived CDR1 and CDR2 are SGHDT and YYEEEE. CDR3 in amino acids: CASSLTDSNQPQHF. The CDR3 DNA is TGTGCCAGCAGCTTGACGGATAGCAATCAGCCCCAGCATTTT.

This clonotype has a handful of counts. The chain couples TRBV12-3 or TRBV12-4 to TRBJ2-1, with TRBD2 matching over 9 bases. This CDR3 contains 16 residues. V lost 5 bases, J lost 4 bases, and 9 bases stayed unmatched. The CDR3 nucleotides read TGTGCCAGCAGTCCCGCGCGAAGCGGGGGGTACAATGAGCAGTTCTTC. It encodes CASSPARSGGYNEQFF.

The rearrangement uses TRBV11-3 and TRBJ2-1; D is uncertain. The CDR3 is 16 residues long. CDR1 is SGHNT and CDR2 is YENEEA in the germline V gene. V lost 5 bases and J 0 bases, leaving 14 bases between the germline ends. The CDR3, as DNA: TGTGCCAGCAGCCCCAACCAATACCGCTCCTACAATGAGCAGTTCTTC. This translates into CASSPNQYRSYNEQFF. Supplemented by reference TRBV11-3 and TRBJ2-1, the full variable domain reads EAGVVQSPRYKIIEKKQPVAFWCNPISGHNTLYWYLQNLGQGPELLIRYENEEAVDDSQLPKDRFSAERLKGVDSTLKIQPAELGDSAVYLCASSPNQYRSYNEQFFGPGTRLTVL.

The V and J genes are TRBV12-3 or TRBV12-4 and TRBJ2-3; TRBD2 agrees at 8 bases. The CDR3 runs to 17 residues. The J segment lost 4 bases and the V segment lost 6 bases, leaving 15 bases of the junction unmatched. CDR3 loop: CASSPLRAGDVADTQYF. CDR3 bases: TGTGCCAGCAGCCCACTTAGAGCGGGAGACGTCGCAGATACGCAGTATTTT.

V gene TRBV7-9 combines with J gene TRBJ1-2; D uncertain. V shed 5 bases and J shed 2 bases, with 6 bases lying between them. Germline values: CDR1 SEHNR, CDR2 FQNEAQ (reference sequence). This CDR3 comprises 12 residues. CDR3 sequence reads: CASSGSNYGYTF. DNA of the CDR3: TGTGCCAGCAGCGGCAGCAACTATGGCTACACCTTC.

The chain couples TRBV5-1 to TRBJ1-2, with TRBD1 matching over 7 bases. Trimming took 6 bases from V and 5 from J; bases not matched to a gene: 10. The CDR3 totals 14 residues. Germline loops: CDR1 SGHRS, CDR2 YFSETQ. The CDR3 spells CASTRDSWVYGYTF. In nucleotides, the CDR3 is TGCGCCAGCACTCGGGACAGCTGGGTTTATGGCTACACCTTC.

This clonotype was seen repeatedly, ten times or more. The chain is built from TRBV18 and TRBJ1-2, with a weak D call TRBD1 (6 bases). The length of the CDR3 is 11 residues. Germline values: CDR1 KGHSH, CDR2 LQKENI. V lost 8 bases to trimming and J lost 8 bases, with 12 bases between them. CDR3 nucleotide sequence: TGTGCCAGCAGCCCAGGGGACGGCTACACCTTC. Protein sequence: CASSPGDGYTF. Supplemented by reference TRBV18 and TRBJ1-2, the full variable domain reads NAGVMQNPRHLVRRRGQEARLRCSPMKGHSHVYWYRQLPEEGLKFMVYLQKENIIDESGMPKERFSAEFPKEGPSILRIQQVVRGDSAAYFCASSPGDGYTFGSGTRLTVV.

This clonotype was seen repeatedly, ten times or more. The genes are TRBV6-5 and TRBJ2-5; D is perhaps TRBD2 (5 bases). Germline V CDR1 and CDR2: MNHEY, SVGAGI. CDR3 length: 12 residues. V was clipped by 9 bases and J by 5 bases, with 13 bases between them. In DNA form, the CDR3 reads TGTGCCAGTAACTCAGCGGCGGAGACCCAGTACTTC. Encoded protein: CASNSAAETQYF.

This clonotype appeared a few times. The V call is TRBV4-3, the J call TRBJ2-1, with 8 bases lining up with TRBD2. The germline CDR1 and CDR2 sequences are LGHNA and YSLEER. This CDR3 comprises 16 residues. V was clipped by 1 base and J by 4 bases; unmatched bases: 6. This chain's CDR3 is CASSQGTTSGYNEQFF. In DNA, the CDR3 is TGCGCCAGCAGCCAAGGGACTACTAGCGGTTACAATGAGCAGTTCTTC.

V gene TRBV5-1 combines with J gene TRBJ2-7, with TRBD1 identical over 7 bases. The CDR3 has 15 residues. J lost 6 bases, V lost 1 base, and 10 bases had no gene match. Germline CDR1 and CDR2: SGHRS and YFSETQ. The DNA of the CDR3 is TGCGCCAGCAGCTTGACGGGACAGCCCCTAAGCGAGCAGTACTTC. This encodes CASSLTGQPLSEQYF.

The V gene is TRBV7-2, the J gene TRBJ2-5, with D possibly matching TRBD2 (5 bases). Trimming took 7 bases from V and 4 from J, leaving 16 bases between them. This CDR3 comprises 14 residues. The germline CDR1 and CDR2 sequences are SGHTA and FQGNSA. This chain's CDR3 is CASTPRWSGETQYF. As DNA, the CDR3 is TGTGCCAGCACCCCTCGGTGGAGCGGAGAGACCCAGTACTTC.

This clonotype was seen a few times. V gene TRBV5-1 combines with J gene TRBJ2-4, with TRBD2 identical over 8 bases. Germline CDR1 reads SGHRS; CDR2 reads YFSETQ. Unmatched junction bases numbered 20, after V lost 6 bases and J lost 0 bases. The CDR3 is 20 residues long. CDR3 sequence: CASMAGGPILAGLAKNIQYF. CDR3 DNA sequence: TGCGCCAGCATGGCGGGAGGACCAATTCTAGCCGGTCTAGCCAAAAACATTCAGTACTTC.

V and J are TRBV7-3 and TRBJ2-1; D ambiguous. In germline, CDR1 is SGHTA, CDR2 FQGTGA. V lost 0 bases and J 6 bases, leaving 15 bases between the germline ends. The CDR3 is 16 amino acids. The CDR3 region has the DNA TGTGCCAGCAGCTTAACGTTGAGTCCCTCGGGCAATGAGCAGTTCTTC. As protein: CASSLTLSPSGNEQFF.

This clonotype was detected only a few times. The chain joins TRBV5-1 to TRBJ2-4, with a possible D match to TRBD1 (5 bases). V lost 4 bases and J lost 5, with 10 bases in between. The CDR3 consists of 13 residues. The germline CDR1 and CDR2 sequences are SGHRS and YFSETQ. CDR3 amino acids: CASSRQGQNIQYF. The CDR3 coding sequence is TGCGCCAGCAGCCGGCAGGGTCAAAACATTCAGTACTTC.

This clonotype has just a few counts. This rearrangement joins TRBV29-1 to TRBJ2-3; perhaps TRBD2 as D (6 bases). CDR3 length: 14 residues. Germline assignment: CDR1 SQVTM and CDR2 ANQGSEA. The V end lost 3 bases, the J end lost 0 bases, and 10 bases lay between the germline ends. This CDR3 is CSVDLATSTDTQYF. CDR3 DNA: TGCAGCGTTGATCTAGCGACTAGCACAGATACGCAGTATTTT.

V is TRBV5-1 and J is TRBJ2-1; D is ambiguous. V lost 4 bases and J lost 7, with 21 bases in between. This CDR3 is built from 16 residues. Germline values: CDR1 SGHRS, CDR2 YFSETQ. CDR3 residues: CASSPRRLRSWNEQFF. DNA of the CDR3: TGCGCCAGCAGCCCCCGACGATTGCGGAGCTGGAATGAGCAGTTCTTC.

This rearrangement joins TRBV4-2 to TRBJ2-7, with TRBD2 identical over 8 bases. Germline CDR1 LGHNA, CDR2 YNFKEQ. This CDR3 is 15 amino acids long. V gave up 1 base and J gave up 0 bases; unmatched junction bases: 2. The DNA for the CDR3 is TGTGCCAGCAGCCAAGCTAGCGGGTTCTCCTACGAGCAGTACTTC. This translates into CASSQASGFSYEQYF.

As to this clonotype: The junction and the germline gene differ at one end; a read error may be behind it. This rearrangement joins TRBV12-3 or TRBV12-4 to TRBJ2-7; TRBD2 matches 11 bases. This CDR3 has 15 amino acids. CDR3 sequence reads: CASRDSGRASNEQYF. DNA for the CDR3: TGTGCCAGCAGAGATAGCGGGAGGGCCTCCAACGAGCAGTACTTC.

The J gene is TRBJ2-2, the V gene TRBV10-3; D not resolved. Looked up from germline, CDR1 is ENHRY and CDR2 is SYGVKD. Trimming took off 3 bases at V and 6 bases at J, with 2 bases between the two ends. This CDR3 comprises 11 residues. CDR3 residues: CAISDAGELFF. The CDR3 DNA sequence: TGTGCCATCAGTGACGCCGGGGAGCTGTTTTTT.

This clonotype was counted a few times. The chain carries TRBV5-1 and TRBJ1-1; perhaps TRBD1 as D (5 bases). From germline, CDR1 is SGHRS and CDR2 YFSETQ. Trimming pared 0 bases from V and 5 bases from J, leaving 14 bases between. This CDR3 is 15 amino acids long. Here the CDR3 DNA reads TGCGCCAGCAGCTTGGACGCGGGGGGAAGGACTGAAGCTTTCTTT. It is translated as CASSLDAGGRTEAFF.

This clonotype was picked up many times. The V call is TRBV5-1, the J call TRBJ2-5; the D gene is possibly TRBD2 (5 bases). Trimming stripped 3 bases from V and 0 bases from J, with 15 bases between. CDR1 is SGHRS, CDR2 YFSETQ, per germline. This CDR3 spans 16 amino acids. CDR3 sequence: CASSSRQRGYQETQYF. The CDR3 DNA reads TGCGCCAGCAGCTCACGACAACGGGGATACCAAGAGACCCAGTACTTC.

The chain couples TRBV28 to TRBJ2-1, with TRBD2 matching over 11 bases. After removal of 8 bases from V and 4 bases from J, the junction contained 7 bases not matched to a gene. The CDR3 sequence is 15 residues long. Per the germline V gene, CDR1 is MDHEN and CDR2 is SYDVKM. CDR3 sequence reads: CASLPGLADYNEQFF. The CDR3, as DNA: TGTGCCAGCCTACCGGGACTAGCGGATTACAATGAGCAGTTCTTC.

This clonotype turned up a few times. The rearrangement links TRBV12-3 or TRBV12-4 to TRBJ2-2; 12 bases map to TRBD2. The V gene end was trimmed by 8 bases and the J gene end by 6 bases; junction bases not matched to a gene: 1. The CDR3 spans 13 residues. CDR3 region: CASRLAGAGELFF. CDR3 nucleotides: TGTGCCAGCCGACTAGCGGGAGCCGGGGAGCTGTTTTTT.

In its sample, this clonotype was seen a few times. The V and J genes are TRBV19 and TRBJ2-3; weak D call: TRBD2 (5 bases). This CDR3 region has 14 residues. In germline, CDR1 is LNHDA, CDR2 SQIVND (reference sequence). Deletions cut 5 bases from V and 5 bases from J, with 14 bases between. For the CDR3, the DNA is TGTGCCAGTAGTCAGACGGGGAGTGGAGATACGCAGTATTTT. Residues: CASSQTGSGDTQYF.